The clone carrying this T cell receptor (beta chain) was seen at least ten times. Its antigen is unidentified. Germline-derived CDR1 and CDR2 are SQVTM and ANQGSEA. V gave up 1 base and J gave up 4 bases, with 8 bases separating them. CDR3 length: 13 residues. This sample was included in a study of neurological immune-mediated disorders. Study-wide background: Of the roughly 35 patients who had multiple sclerosis, 31 had the relapsing-remitting form and 3 had the secondary progressive form.

As for time point: longitudinal time-point 2. Study-level findings and limits: Repertoires from 18 of 34 multiple sclerosis patients grouped phylogenetically into a related-CDR3 cluster, suggesting a possible signature. Multiple sclerosis patients had less TCR clonal expansion than even healthy controls, unlike HTLV-1-associated myelopathy.

The authors produced cDNA by 5'RACE using 10-nucleotide random UMIs. TCRdb reprocessed the 5' RACE reads via MiXCR and lists one record per CDR3 protein. The sample gives tens of thousands of distinct CDR3 sequences, about 5% of which show up once; 7.9% is in the top ten. Sequences were obtained from PBMCs. The clonotype was recovered from a woman aged 60 to 75 with multiple sclerosis. The V call is TRBV29-1, the J call TRBJ2-1, with no clear D. CDR3 region: CSVEVLTYNEQFF. The DNA of the CDR3 is TGCAGCGTTGAAGTACTAACTTACAATGAGCAGTTCTTC.